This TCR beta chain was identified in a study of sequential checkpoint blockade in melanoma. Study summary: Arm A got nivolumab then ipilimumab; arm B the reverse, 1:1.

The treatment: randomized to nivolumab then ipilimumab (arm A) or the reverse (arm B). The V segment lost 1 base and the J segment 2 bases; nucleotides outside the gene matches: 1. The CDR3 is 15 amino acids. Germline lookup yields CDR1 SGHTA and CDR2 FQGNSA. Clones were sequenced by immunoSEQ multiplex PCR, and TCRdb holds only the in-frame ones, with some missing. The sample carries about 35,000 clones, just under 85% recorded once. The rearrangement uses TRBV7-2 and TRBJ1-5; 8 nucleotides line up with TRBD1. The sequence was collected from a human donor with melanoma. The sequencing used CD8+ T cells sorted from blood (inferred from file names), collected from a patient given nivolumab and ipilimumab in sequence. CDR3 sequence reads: CASSLVQGGNQPQHF. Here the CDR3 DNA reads TGTGCCAGCAGCTTAGTACAGGGGGGCAATCAGCCCCAGCATTTT.